This T cell receptor beta chain was recovered during a study of OX40 agonist ivuxolimab in advanced cancers. This table comes from immunoSEQ multiplex PCR, and its TCRdb copy is limited to in-frame clones, with some not included. This sample has under 90,000 clones; roughly 89% occur once, and the top ten carry about 2.3%. Trimming shortened V by 2 bases and J by 4 bases, and 5 bases separated the two germline ends. Germline CDR1 GTSNPN, CDR2 SVGIG (reference sequence). This CDR3 has 11 residues. The rearrangement links TRBV30 to TRBJ1-2; D not resolved. This clonotype was sampled from an adult with an advanced solid tumor such as melanoma, head and neck, liver or kidney cancer. The starting material was CD4+ or CD8+ T cells sorted from blood, obtained in a trial of the OX40 agonist ivuxolimab. CDR3: CAWSWVYGYTF. The CDR3 coding sequence is TGTGCCTGGAGTTGGGTCTATGGCTACACCTTC. Based on the CDR3 plus reference TRBV30 and TRBJ1-2, the full variable domain is SQTIHQWPATLVQPVGSPLSLECTVEGTSNPNLYWYRQAAGRGLQLLFYSVGIGQISSEVPQNLSASRPQDRQFILSSKKLLLSDSGFYLCAWSWVYGYTFGSGTRLTVV.